The rows below give T cell receptor beta chains drawn from one sample of a study of shared clonotypes between healthy human individuals. Clones were sequenced by immunoSEQ multiplex PCR, and TCRdb holds only the in-frame ones, with some missing. The sample includes roughly 760,000 clones, less than 85% of them seen just once. Sequencing used memory CD4+ T cells sorted from blood. The receptors here all came from a woman aged 25 to 39 in good health. CDR3s include the opening cysteine and the closing phenylalanine or tryptophan. The D gene is left open where the match is weak. The size entry is marked missing in some rows and otherwise reads once, few, many or a size class.

DNA: TGTGCCAGCAGTGGGAGACTAGCTGCAGATACGCAGTATTTT
CDR3: CASSGRLAADTQYF
D: TRBD2
size: NA
J: TRBJ2-3
V: TRBV6-1

DNA: TGTGCCAGCAGCTTAGATCGGGGGTCCGTCTCCTACGAGCAGTACTTC
CDR3: CASSLDRGSVSYEQYF
D: NA
size: NA
J: TRBJ2-7
V: TRBV7-9

DNA: TGTGCCTGGAAAATCTTGGCTAGCGACCCCTACGAGCAGTACTTC
CDR3: CAWKILASDPYEQYF
D: NA
size: once
J: TRBJ2-7
V: TRBV30

DNA: TGTGCCAGCAGTTCAGGGGTTGGCGGCTACACCTTC
CDR3: CASSSGVGGYTF
D: NA
size: NA
J: TRBJ1-2
V: TRBV27

DNA: TGTGCCAGCAGTTTACTAGTAGTGGCACAGCCCCAGCATTTT
CDR3: CASSLLVVAQPQHF
D: NA
size: few
J: TRBJ1-5
V: TRBV28

DNA: TGTGCCAGCAGCCCTGCTGTGTCCCCGTTACACAATGAGCAGTTCTTC
CDR3: CASSPAVSPLHNEQFF
D: NA
size: NA
J: TRBJ2-1
V: TRBV5-6

DNA: TGTGCCAGCAGTTTATTTGGTGGGCCTACTAGCTCCTACGAGCAGTACTTC
CDR3: CASSLFGGPTSSYEQYF
D: NA
size: once
J: TRBJ2-7
V: TRBV28

DNA: TGCGCCAGCAGAGGGCGGGGTATGTACCAAGAGACCCAGTACTTC
CDR3: CASRGRGMYQETQYF
D: NA
size: NA
J: TRBJ2-5
V: TRBV5-1

DNA: TGTGCCACCAGCAGCGGACTAGCGGGAGAATTGCAGTTCTTC
CDR3: CATSSGLAGELQFF
D: TRBD2
size: NA
J: TRBJ2-1
V: TRBV15

DNA: TGTGCCAGCAGCGTGGGACAGGGGGCAGATACGCAGTATTTT
CDR3: CASSVGQGADTQYF
D: TRBD1
size: few
J: TRBJ2-3
V: TRBV7-9

DNA: TGCAGCGTTCTAGCGAACACCGGGGAGCTGTTTTTT
CDR3: CSVLANTGELFF
D: NA
size: NA
J: TRBJ2-2
V: TRBV29-1

DNA: TGTGCCAGCTCACCTATCCGGGACAGGGGGGTGGATGAGCAGTTCTTC
CDR3: CASSPIRDRGVDEQFF
D: TRBD1
size: NA
J: TRBJ2-1
V: TRBV18

DNA: TGCGCCAGCAGCCTAACCCCGGGATTGGAGCGCGAAGCTTTCTTT
CDR3: CASSLTPGLEREAFF
D: NA
size: NA
J: TRBJ1-1
V: TRBV5-1

DNA: TGTGCCAGCAGGAGGGGGGCAGGATTGAACACCATATATTTT
CDR3: CASRRGAGLNTIYF
D: NA
size: NA
J: TRBJ1-3
V: TRBV6-6

DNA: TGCGCCAGCAGCACCCTAGCGGGAGGTTCGACAGATACGCAGTATTTT
CDR3: CASSTLAGGSTDTQYF
D: TRBD2
size: few
J: TRBJ2-3
V: TRBV5-1

DNA: TGCGCCAGCAGTGGCACAGTACCACCAGATACGCAGTATTTT
CDR3: CASSGTVPPDTQYF
D: NA
size: NA
J: TRBJ2-3
V: TRBV10-2

DNA: TGTGCCAGCAGCAGTTCAGGGGAACGTCAGCCCCAGCATTTT
CDR3: CASSSSGERQPQHF
D: NA
size: NA
J: TRBJ1-5
V: TRBV28

DNA: TGTGCCAGCAGTGATAGGGGATTGGTAGAGACCCAGTACTTC
CDR3: CASSDRGLVETQYF
D: NA
size: NA
J: TRBJ2-5
V: TRBV25-1

DNA: TGCGCCAGCAGCTTATTGGCGGGAGATGCCTCCGGGGAGCTGTTTTTT
CDR3: CASSLLAGDASGELFF
D: TRBD2
size: NA
J: TRBJ2-2
V: TRBV5-1

DNA: TGCGCCAGCAGCTCTCTAGTCGGGGGCACCGGGGAGCTGTTTTTT
CDR3: CASSSLVGGTGELFF
D: NA
size: many
J: TRBJ2-2
V: TRBV5-1

DNA: TGTGCCAGCAGTGAGTCTTGGAGCACAGATACGCAGTATTTT
CDR3: CASSESWSTDTQYF
D: NA
size: NA
J: TRBJ2-3
V: TRBV6-4

DNA: TGTGCCAGCAGCTTAGTTACGCCGATCTACGAGCAGTACTTC
CDR3: CASSLVTPIYEQYF
D: NA
size: NA
J: TRBJ2-7
V: TRBV7-9

DNA: TGTGCCAGTAGTCCGGGGACCCCATCTTACAATGAGCAGTTCTTC
CDR3: CASSPGTPSYNEQFF
D: NA
size: NA
J: TRBJ2-1
V: TRBV19

DNA: TGTGCCACCAGCATACGGACAGGGGGCCAACGGTACGAGCAGTACTTC
CDR3: CATSIRTGGQRYEQYF
D: TRBD1
size: NA
J: TRBJ2-7
V: TRBV15

DNA: TGTGCCAGCAGTGAAGACAGGGGCGAGCAGTACTTC
CDR3: CASSEDRGEQYF
D: TRBD1
size: NA
J: TRBJ2-7
V: TRBV2

DNA: TGCAGTGCTAGAGCCGAGTATACGCAGTATTTT
CDR3: CSARAEYTQYF
D: NA
size: NA
J: TRBJ2-3
V: TRBV20-1

DNA: TGTGCCAGCAGCTTTCCGGGACAGGGGGCCAATGAGCAGTTCTTC
CDR3: CASSFPGQGANEQFF
D: TRBD1
size: NA
J: TRBJ2-1
V: TRBV6-6

DNA: TGTGCCAGCAGTCCCCCGGGGGCTGGGAGCAATCAGCCCCAGCATTTT
CDR3: CASSPPGAGSNQPQHF
D: NA
size: once
J: TRBJ1-5
V: TRBV28

DNA: TGTGCCAGCAGCTTGGAACAGGGGGCGGGGAAAACAGATACGCAGTATTTT
CDR3: CASSLEQGAGKTDTQYF
D: TRBD1
size: NA
J: TRBJ2-3
V: TRBV5-4

DNA: TGTGCCAGCAGTTTATCGCGTAGGCTCATGAACACTGAAGCTTTCTTT
CDR3: CASSLSRRLMNTEAFF
D: NA
size: NA
J: TRBJ1-1
V: TRBV28

DNA: TGCGCCAGCAGCTTGGAGGGCCTCTACGAGCAGTACTTC
CDR3: CASSLEGLYEQYF
D: NA
size: NA
J: TRBJ2-7
V: TRBV5-1

DNA: TGTGCCATCAGCACCGGGACAGCCTACGAGCAGTACTTC
CDR3: CAISTGTAYEQYF
D: TRBD1
size: NA
J: TRBJ2-7
V: TRBV10-3

DNA: TGCGCCAGCAGCCAAGGACGGGGGAGCAATGGCTACACCTTC
CDR3: CASSQGRGSNGYTF
D: NA
size: once
J: TRBJ1-2
V: TRBV4-1

DNA: TGTGCCAGCAGTGACTCGGGGTCCTACGAGCAGTACTTC
CDR3: CASSDSGSYEQYF
D: NA
size: NA
J: TRBJ2-7
V: TRBV6-1

DNA: TGTGCCAGCAGCATCGGACTAGCGGGGGGTGTGCAGTATTTT
CDR3: CASSIGLAGGVQYF
D: TRBD2
size: NA
J: TRBJ2-3
V: TRBV7-7

DNA: TGTGCCAGCAGTTACGGACTAGCGGGGGGCTACGAGCAGTACTTC
CDR3: CASSYGLAGGYEQYF
D: TRBD2
size: NA
J: TRBJ2-7
V: TRBV6-5

DNA: TGTGCCTGGAGCCCGTACAGGGGAGGGTATGGCTACACCTTC
CDR3: CAWSPYRGGYGYTF
D: TRBD1
size: NA
J: TRBJ1-2
V: TRBV30

DNA: TGTGCCAGCTCACCACCGGGAAGGCAGGGTGAGCAGTTCTTC
CDR3: CASSPPGRQGEQFF
D: NA
size: NA
J: TRBJ2-1
V: TRBV18

DNA: TGTGCCAGCAGCCCAGGGGAGGAGACCCAGTACTTC
CDR3: CASSPGEETQYF
D: NA
size: NA
J: TRBJ2-5
V: TRBV11-1

DNA: TGTGCCAGCAGTAAGAAAGCTGCAACTAATGAAAAACTGTTTTTT
CDR3: CASSKKAATNEKLFF
D: NA
size: NA
J: TRBJ1-4
V: TRBV6-1

DNA: TGCGCCAGCAGCAAACTAGCGGGAGGGGCCGAGCAGTACTTC
CDR3: CASSKLAGGAEQYF
D: TRBD2
size: NA
J: TRBJ2-7
V: TRBV5-1

DNA: TGTGCCAGCCGCCTTAAGGACAGGGGGCACACCGGGGAGCTGTTTTTT
CDR3: CASRLKDRGHTGELFF
D: TRBD1
size: NA
J: TRBJ2-2
V: TRBV28

DNA: TGCGCCAGCAGCTTGGCGGGACAGGGGGCGAATGAGCAGTTCTTC
CDR3: CASSLAGQGANEQFF
D: TRBD1
size: NA
J: TRBJ2-1
V: TRBV5-1

DNA: TGTGCCAGCAGCCTAGATCCGGGACTCAACACAGATACGCAGTATTTT
CDR3: CASSLDPGLNTDTQYF
D: NA
size: many
J: TRBJ2-3
V: TRBV7-2

DNA: TGTGCCAGCAGCTTAGGGACGTTCGGAGGGAACACTGAAGCTTTCTTT
CDR3: CASSLGTFGGNTEAFF
D: NA
size: NA
J: TRBJ1-1
V: TRBV11-3

DNA: TGTGCCAGCAGCCCCCTGGGGGTGGGGAGCGAGACCCAGTACTTC
CDR3: CASSPLGVGSETQYF
D: NA
size: once
J: TRBJ2-5
V: TRBV9

DNA: TGTGCCAGCAGTTTTGTGGGCTCCGGGACAGCGTTCATGACGCAGTATTTT
CDR3: CASSFVGSGTAFMTQYF
D: TRBD1
size: NA
J: TRBJ2-3
V: TRBV28

DNA: TGTGCAAGTCGCTTAGGAGGACTGTATAGCAATCAGCCCCAGCATTTT
CDR3: CASRLGGLYSNQPQHF
D: NA
size: NA
J: TRBJ1-5
V: TRBV12-2

DNA: TGTGCCAGCAGCTTGTCACAGGGACAACCGTCAAACTATGGCTACACCTTC
CDR3: CASSLSQGQPSNYGYTF
D: NA
size: NA
J: TRBJ1-2
V: TRBV5-4

DNA: TGTGCCAGCACGGAGAGGGGCAGTGAAGCTTTCTTT
CDR3: CASTERGSEAFF
D: NA
size: NA
J: TRBJ1-1
V: TRBV28

DNA: TGTGCCAGCAGGGACCGCACGGGTGAGCAGTACTTC
CDR3: CASRDRTGEQYF
D: NA
size: many
J: TRBJ2-7
V: TRBV28